Each of the 28 T cell receptor beta chains below was sequenced from the same sample in a study of identifying expanded T cells in peripheral blood. Profiled with immunoSEQ multiplex PCR; TCRdb holds only in-frame clones, not every one. The repertoire includes about 78,000 clones, approximately 84% of them detected once, and around 18% sits in the top ten. The sample taken for sequencing was blood. The receptors here all came from a person aged 18 to 70 in good health.

V usage is TRBV9 and J usage is TRBJ2-1; 7 nucleotides match TRBD2. There are 16 residues in the CDR3. Per the germline V gene, CDR1 is SGDLS and CDR2 is YYNGEE. V shed 0 bases and J 6 bases; nucleotides not matched to a gene: 9. The CDR3 DNA sequence: TGTGCCAGCAGCGTAGGAAGGATTTGGGAGGGCAATGAGCAGTTCTTC. Translating gives CASSVGRIWEGNEQFF.

V is TRBV9 and J is TRBJ2-5; tentative D call: TRBD2 (6 bases). The germline V and J ends were trimmed by 3 bases and 7 bases, with 13 bases remaining between them. Germline CDR1 is SGDLS and CDR2 is YYNGEE. CDR3 length equals 13 residues. CDR3 protein: CASSAEGLGTQYF. In nucleotides, the CDR3 is TGTGCCAGCAGCGCGGAGGGGCTCGGGACCCAGTACTTC.

The rearrangement uses TRBV5-1 and TRBJ2-7, with 10 bases identical to TRBD1. This CDR3 comprises 15 residues. Looked up from germline, CDR1 is SGHRS and CDR2 is YFSETQ. J was trimmed by 3 bases and V by 8 bases; bases with no gene match: 11. CDR3 region: CASRPRDRGFYEQYF. CDR3 bases: TGCGCCAGTAGACCTAGGGACAGGGGTTTCTACGAGCAGTACTTC.

This clone was detected once. The rearrangement links TRBV11-1 to TRBJ2-1; 10 bases agree with TRBD2. Trimming took 1 base from V and 9 from J; bases not matched to a gene: 12. The length of the CDR3 is 17 residues. Germline assignment: CDR1 SGHAT and CDR2 FQDESV (reference sequence). The CDR3 loop reads CASSLGAGLAGDSEQFF. DNA of the CDR3: TGTGCCAGCAGCTTAGGTGCCGGGCTAGCGGGAGACTCTGAGCAGTTCTTC.

CDR3 DNA sequence: TGTGCCAGCAATCCTGCTGGGGGTGACATTCAGTACTTC. The encoded protein is CASNPAGGDIQYF. The genes are TRBV11-1 and TRBJ2-4, with D possibly being TRBD1 or TRBD2 (5 bases each). CDR1 and CDR2 (germline): SGHAT, FQDESV (reference sequence). V was pared by 7 bases and J by 8 bases, with 15 bases between. The CDR3 extends over 13 amino acids.

The chain recombines TRBV11-1 with TRBJ2-1, with unresolved D. Trimming removed 1 base at V and 5 bases at J, with 9 bases between. Germline V gene sequence: CDR1 SGHAT, CDR2 FQDESV (reference sequence). This CDR3 contains 14 residues. The CDR3 DNA reads as TGTGCCAGCAGCTTAGTGATTGATAACAATGAGCAGTTCTTC. It translates to CASSLVIDNNEQFF.

This chain joins TRBV11-2 and TRBJ2-7; 12 bases map to TRBD2. The germline V gene has CDR1 SGHAT and CDR2 FQNNGV. Trimming removed 5 bases from V and 4 bases from J; junction bases left unmatched: 3. CDR3 length equals 14 residues. CDR3 nucleotides: TGTGCCAGCAGCGGACTAGCGGGACCTTACGAGCAGTACTTC. This gives the protein CASSGLAGPYEQYF.

V usage is TRBV5-1 and J usage is TRBJ2-3; 16 nucleotides agree with TRBD2. The trim removed 4 bases at V and 2 bases at J, leaving 10 bases unmatched. CDR1 is SGHRS, CDR2 YFSETQ, per germline. This CDR3 contains 19 residues. The CDR3 DNA sequence: TGCGCCAGCAGCCCCGAGGGACTAGCGGGAGGGTATGACACAGATACGCAGTATTTT. It yields the protein CASSPEGLAGGYDTDTQYF.

The chain links TRBV30 to TRBJ2-6; D is ambiguous. The CDR3 runs 13 residues. The V gene's germline CDR1 is GTSNPN and CDR2 SVGIG (reference sequence). Trimming stripped 4 bases from V and 0 bases from J, with 4 bases between. CDR3 loop: CAWIISGANVLTF. The DNA for the CDR3 is TGTGCCTGGATTATCTCTGGGGCCAACGTCCTGACTTTC.

The CDR3 nucleotides are TGTGCCTGGAGATATCTCTTCACTGAAGCTTTCTTT. Protein product: CAWRYLFTEAFF. The chain employs TRBV30 and TRBJ1-1; D unresolved. This CDR3 spans 12 amino acids. V was pared by 3 bases and J by 4 bases, with 9 bases between. The germline V gene has CDR1 GTSNPN and CDR2 SVGIG (reference sequence).

The rearrangement uses TRBV27 and TRBJ2-5; D is possibly TRBD1 (6 bases). The CDR3 sequence is 14 residues long. The germline CDR1 and CDR2 sequences are MNHEY and SMNVEV (reference sequence). Trimming removed 7 bases at V and 4 bases at J, with 16 bases between. The CDR3 loop is CASTRLQGPETQYF. The CDR3 bases are TGTGCCAGCACCCGTCTGCAGGGGCCAGAGACCCAGTACTTC.

The rearrangement links TRBV2 to TRBJ2-7; TRBD1 is a possible D gene (6 bases). Trimming shortened V by 8 bases and J by 1 base, and 12 bases separated the two germline ends. The germline CDR1 and CDR2 sequences are SNHLY and FYNNEI. This CDR3 is built from 13 residues. The CDR3 region has the DNA TGTGCCAGCTACCGGGACAAATCCTACGAGCAGTACTTC. Its translation is CASYRDKSYEQYF.

This CDR3 reads CASSPGLDLWEQFF. The DNA for the CDR3 is TGTGCCAGTAGTCCCGGACTAGACTTATGGGAGCAGTTCTTC. The rearrangement uses TRBV19 and TRBJ2-1; TRBD2 matches at 7 bases. The V gene end was trimmed by 5 bases and the J gene end by 10 bases; junction bases not matched to a gene: 11. The V gene's germline CDR1 is LNHDA and CDR2 SQIVND (reference sequence). This CDR3 is 14 amino acids long.

The J gene is TRBJ2-7, the V gene TRBV28, with TRBD2 matching over 11 bases. CDR1 is MDHEN and CDR2 is SYDVKM in the germline V gene. The CDR3 consists of 15 residues. Trimming took 6 bases from V and 4 from J; bases not matched to a gene: 8. CDR3 nucleotide sequence: TGTGCCAGCAGAACTAGCGGGAGAACCTTATACGAGCAGTACTTC. This codes for CASRTSGRTLYEQYF.

V usage is TRBV7-8 and J usage is TRBJ2-3; a weak D match, TRBD2 (6 bases). The CDR3 contains 15 residues. The V end was cut by 1 base, the J end by 2 bases, with 10 bases between. Per the germline V gene, CDR1 is SGHVS and CDR2 is FQNEAQ. In DNA, the CDR3 is TGTGCCAGCAGCTTAGGTAGCGGATTCACAGATACGCAGTATTTT. Translated, it gives CASSLGSGFTDTQYF. The entire variable domain, with the rest obtained from reference TRBV7-8 and TRBJ2-3, is as follows: GAGVSQSPRYKVAKRGQDVALRCDPISGHVSLFWYQQALGQGPEFLTYFQNEAQLDKSGLPSDRFFAERPEGSVSTLKIQRTQQEDSAVYLCASSLGSGFTDTQYFGPGTRLTVL.

CDR3 DNA sequence: TGTGCCATCATTGACCAGGGGATTAACACTGAAGCTTTCTTT. This encodes CAIIDQGINTEAFF. This chain joins TRBV28 and TRBJ1-1; D may be TRBD1 (6 bases). The germline V and J ends were trimmed by 10 bases and 2 bases, with 17 bases remaining between them. This CDR3 has 14 residues. Germline V CDR1 and CDR2: MDHEN, SYDVKM.

This sequence joins TRBV28 and TRBJ1-2; TRBD1 matches at 12 bases. Germline V gives CDR1 MDHEN, CDR2 SYDVKM. Trimming removed 3 bases from V and 5 bases from J; junction bases left unmatched: 10. The CDR3 totals 17 residues. DNA of the CDR3: TGTGCCAGCAGTTTGGTGGGACAGGGGGCGATAACTTATGGCTACACCTTC. The encoded protein is CASSLVGQGAITYGYTF.

CDR3 nucleotide sequence: TGTGCCAGCAGTTTATCGGCGGGAGGTGGCTACAATGAGCAGTTCTTC. Protein sequence: CASSLSAGGGYNEQFF. The rearrangement uses TRBV28 and TRBJ2-1; 8 bases map to TRBD2. Losses at the gene ends were 1 base for V and 3 bases for J; bases not matched to a gene: 5. The CDR3 length is 16 residues. CDR1 is MDHEN, CDR2 SYDVKM, per germline.

The V and J genes are TRBV29-1 and TRBJ2-4; no clear D. V was clipped by 6 bases and J by 7 bases, with 13 bases between them. From germline, CDR1 is SQVTM and CDR2 ANQGSEA. The CDR3 contains 12 residues. The DNA for the CDR3 is TGCAGCGTCGTGGTGCATGAGAACATTCAGTACTTC. Its protein is CSVVVHENIQYF.

Only a few counts were recorded for this clone. This chain joins TRBV7-2 and TRBJ1-2; D is perhaps TRBD1 (5 bases). The CDR3 runs to 14 residues. Trimming took off 5 bases at V and 8 bases at J, with 18 bases between the two ends. The V gene's germline CDR1 is SGHTA and CDR2 FQGNSA. CDR3 region: CASSPQGGESGYTF. The CDR3 DNA reads TGTGCCAGCAGCCCTCAGGGCGGGGAGAGCGGCTACACCTTC.

The CDR3 nucleotides read TGTGCCACCAGCAGTACGTCCGGGACAGGGGACGAGCAGTACTTC. Encoded protein: CATSSTSGTGDEQYF. The rearrangement uses TRBV15 and TRBJ2-7; 10 bases agree with TRBD1. In germline, CDR1 is LNHNV, CDR2 YYDKDF (reference sequence). The CDR3 spans 15 residues. J gave up 5 bases and V 3 bases, and 7 bases lay outside the gene matches.

This clone came up a few times. The chain combines TRBV28 with TRBJ2-7, with D unclear. The CDR3 has 15 residues. In germline, CDR1 is MDHEN, CDR2 SYDVKM. V lost 6 bases, J lost 5 bases, and 20 bases lay in between. The DNA for the CDR3 is TGTGCCAGCAGCTCCTCCTCTCGAACATCCCACGAGCAGTACTTC. It codes for CASSSSSRTSHEQYF.

The chain joins TRBV4-1 to TRBJ2-1; D may be TRBD2 (6 bases). CDR1 and CDR2 (germline): MGHRA, YSYEKL. V was cut by 0 bases and J by 9 bases, with 18 bases left in between. The CDR3 spans 16 residues. The CDR3 here is CASSQDGGWAQSEQFF. The CDR3 DNA reads as TGCGCCAGCAGCCAAGATGGGGGGTGGGCGCAATCTGAGCAGTTCTTC.

This chain uses TRBV9 with TRBJ2-3; 7 bases are shared with TRBD2. The trim removed 0 bases at V and 1 base at J, leaving 5 bases unmatched. This CDR3 is 16 amino acids long. The V gene's germline CDR1 is SGDLS and CDR2 YYNGEE. In DNA, the CDR3 is TGTGCCAGCAGCGTAGGAGGGAGGGCCGGCACAGATACGCAGTATTTT. This codes for CASSVGGRAGTDTQYF.

This chain links TRBV29-1 with TRBJ2-3; tentatively, D is TRBD2 (5 bases). Trimming removed 4 bases from V and 6 bases from J, with 14 bases in between. The length of the CDR3 is 13 residues. Per the germline V gene, CDR1 is SQVTM and CDR2 is ANQGSEA. The CDR3 region has the DNA TGCAGCGTTGCGGGGAAAATGATCGATACGCAGTATTTT. Its protein product is CSVAGKMIDTQYF.

V and J are TRBV7-8 and TRBJ1-2; D is uncertain. The V gene's germline CDR1 is SGHVS and CDR2 FQNEAQ. The V end lost 1 base, the J end lost 2 bases, and 5 bases lay between the germline ends. There are 13 residues in the CDR3. The CDR3 loop is CASSLGQNYGYTF. CDR3 nucleotide sequence: TGTGCCAGCAGCTTAGGTCAAAACTATGGCTACACCTTC.

The rearrangement uses TRBV7-2 and TRBJ2-7; possible D gene TRBD2, 5 bases. Germline loops: CDR1 SGHTA, CDR2 FQGNSA. The ends were cut back, 4 bases at V and 2 bases at J, with 15 bases in the middle. The CDR3 loop spans 15 amino acids. The CDR3 is CASSSTSFGAYEQYF. Here the CDR3 DNA reads TGTGCCAGCAGCTCCACTAGTTTTGGGGCCTACGAGCAGTACTTC.

The rearrangement uses TRBV18 and TRBJ2-1; a weak D match, TRBD1 (6 bases). From germline, CDR1 is KGHSH and CDR2 LQKENI. Between the trimmed V and J ends, which lost 0 bases and 6 bases, there was a span of 15 bases. The CDR3 extends over 16 amino acids. CDR3 DNA sequence: TGTGCCAGCTCACCACCGGAACTAAGGGGGTCCAATGAGCAGTTCTTC. This translates into CASSPPELRGSNEQFF.